This T cell receptor beta chain was identified in a study of CD8 T cells in Susac syndrome. RNA amounts of roughly 0.45 to 1 ug underwent reverse transcription with random hexamers. TCRdb independently ran MiXCR on the immunoSEQ multiplex PCR reads; one entry per CDR3 protein. Of over 140,000 distinct CDR3 sequences in the sample, roughly 94% were seen once. J lost 15 bases, V lost 4 bases, and 5 bases had no gene match. CDR3 length: 11 residues. TCR beta sequences were obtained from blood CD8+ and CD4+ T cells. Diagnostic criteria for definite or probable disease, in their recently defined form, were met by the patients with Susac syndrome.

The source material was CD4+ T cells from PBMCs. The chain couples TRBV12-3 or TRBV12-4 to TRBJ2-1, with 8 nucleotides matching TRBD2. The sequence was collected from a human donor with Susac syndrome. CDR3 in DNA: TGTGCCAGCAGTTCGGCGGGAGGCGCGTTCTTC. Encoded protein: CASSSAGGAFF.